This TCR beta chain came from a study of cytomegalovirus exposure and HLA in healthy donors. Researchers ran the PCR with 60 Vbeta and 13 Jbeta primers. Assay used: immunoSEQ multiplex PCR; TCRdb lists only in-frame clones, some missing. Seen here are about 110,000 clones, around 77% observed once, and the top ten hold 5.4%. The CDR3 is made up of 11 amino acids. V was cut by 5 bases and J by 10 bases, with 14 bases left in between. Per the germline V gene, CDR1 is DFQATT and CDR2 is SNEGSKA (reference sequence). Sequencing was carried out using PBMCs. The chain combines TRBV20-1 with TRBJ1-1, with D maybe TRBD1 (5 bases). The TCR was taken from a woman in her twenties or thirties in good health and CMV-seropositive. The CDR3 here is CSAPHGGVAFF. The CDR3 DNA sequence: TGCAGTGCTCCCCACGGGGGTGTAGCTTTCTTT.